This passage covers 6 T cell receptor beta chains from one sample sequenced in a study of cytotoxic CD8 clonotypes in ibrutinib-treated CLL. Profiling relied on immunoSEQ multiplex PCR, and the TCRdb table lists in-frame clones only, not all of them. The sample lists about 330,000 clones; under 70% were seen once. This specimen was PBMCs, taken after 36 months of ibrutinib treatment. These receptors came from a human donor with chronic lymphocytic leukemia.

This clone was picked up one time. This may come from a read error, since a much larger clone is one base off. The J gene is TRBJ2-5, the V gene TRBV5-6, with D unresolved. Per the germline V gene, CDR1 is SGHDT and CDR2 is YYEEEE. V was shortened by 2 bases and J by 2 bases, with 1 base between the two germline ends. The CDR3 extends over 11 amino acids. In DNA form, the CDR3 reads TGTGCCAGCAGCTTTCAAGAGACCCAGTACTTC. This sequence encodes CASSFQETQYF.

This rearrangement joins TRBV10-1 to TRBJ1-1; tentatively, D is TRBD1 (5 bases). Germline CDR1 reads WNHNN; CDR2 reads SYGVQD (reference sequence). The V end was cut by 5 bases, the J end by 1 base, with 11 bases between. The CDR3 covers 14 residues. CDR3: CASSMGRGNTEAFF. CDR3 DNA: TGCGCCAGCAGTATGGGAAGGGGGAACACTGAAGCTTTCTTT.

The chain has TRBV6-1 and TRBJ2-7; D is uncertain. V gave up 6 bases and J gave up 6 bases, with 9 bases separating them. From germline, CDR1 is MNHNS and CDR2 SASEGT. The CDR3 runs to 11 residues. CDR3 nucleotide sequence: TGTGCCAGCAGACAGTTAGGCGAGCAGTACTTC. This encodes CASRQLGEQYF.

The rearrangement uses TRBV10-3 and TRBJ1-2; D is unclear. Germline CDR1 ENHRY, CDR2 SYGVKD. This CDR3 has 15 amino acids. V lost 3 bases to trimming and J lost 2 bases, with 13 bases between them. The CDR3 loop is CAISDDLNLNYGYTF. For the CDR3, the DNA is TGTGCCATCAGTGACGATCTTAACCTAAACTATGGCTACACCTTC.

This chain uses TRBV28 with TRBJ2-3; D is undetermined. The CDR3 runs to 14 residues. The germline CDR1 and CDR2 sequences are MDHEN and SYDVKM. Trimming left V 6 bases short and J 2 bases short, with 12 bases between. CDR3 DNA sequence: TGTGCCAGCAGGCCCCAGCCCTACACAGATACGCAGTATTTT. Translated, it gives CASRPQPYTDTQYF.

The chain joins TRBV2 to TRBJ1-3; D might be TRBD1 (6 bases). V was cut by 2 bases and J by 3 bases, with 17 bases left in between. Looked up from germline, CDR1 is SNHLY and CDR2 is FYNNEI. CDR3 length: 17 residues. CDR3 amino acids: CASSERSHRAFGNTIYF. For the CDR3, the DNA is TGTGCCAGCAGTGAAAGGTCCCACAGGGCTTTTGGAAACACCATATATTTT. Full variable domain (outside the CDR3, taken from reference TRBV2 and TRBJ1-3): EPEVTQTPSHQVTQMGQEVILRCVPISNHLYFYWYRQILGQKVEFLVSFYNNEISEKSEIFDDQFSVERPDGSNFTLKIRSTKLEDSAMYFCASSERSHRAFGNTIYFGEGSWLTVV.